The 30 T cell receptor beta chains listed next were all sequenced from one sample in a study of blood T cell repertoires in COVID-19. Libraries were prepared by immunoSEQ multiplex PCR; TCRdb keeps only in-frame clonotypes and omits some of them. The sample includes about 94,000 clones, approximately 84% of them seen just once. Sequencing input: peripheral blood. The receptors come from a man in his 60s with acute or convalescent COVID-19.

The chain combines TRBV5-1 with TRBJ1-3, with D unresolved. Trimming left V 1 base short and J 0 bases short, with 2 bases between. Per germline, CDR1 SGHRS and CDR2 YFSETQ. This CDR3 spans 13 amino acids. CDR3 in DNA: TGCGCCAGCAGCTTGTACTCTGGAAACACCATATATTTT. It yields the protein CASSLYSGNTIYF.

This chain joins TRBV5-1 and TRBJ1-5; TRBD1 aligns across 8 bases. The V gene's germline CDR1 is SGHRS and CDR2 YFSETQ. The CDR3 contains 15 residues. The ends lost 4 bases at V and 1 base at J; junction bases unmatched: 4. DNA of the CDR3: TGCGCCAGCAGCCCGGGACAGGCGAGCAATCAGCCCCAGCATTTT. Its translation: CASSPGQASNQPQHF.

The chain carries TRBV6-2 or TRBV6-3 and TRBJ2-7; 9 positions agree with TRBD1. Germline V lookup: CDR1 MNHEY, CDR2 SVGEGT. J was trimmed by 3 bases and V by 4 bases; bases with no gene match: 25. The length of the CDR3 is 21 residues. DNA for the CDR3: TGTGCCAGCAGTTCTCTCCTATTGACAGGGGGTACAACGGGAGGTTACTACGAGCAGTACTTC. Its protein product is CASSSLLLTGGTTGGYYEQYF.

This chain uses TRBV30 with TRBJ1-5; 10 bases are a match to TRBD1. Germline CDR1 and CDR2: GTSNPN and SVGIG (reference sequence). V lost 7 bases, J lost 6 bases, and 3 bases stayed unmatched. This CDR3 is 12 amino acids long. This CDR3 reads CASRTGGQPQHF. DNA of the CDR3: TGTGCCTCTAGGACAGGGGGTCAGCCCCAGCATTTT.

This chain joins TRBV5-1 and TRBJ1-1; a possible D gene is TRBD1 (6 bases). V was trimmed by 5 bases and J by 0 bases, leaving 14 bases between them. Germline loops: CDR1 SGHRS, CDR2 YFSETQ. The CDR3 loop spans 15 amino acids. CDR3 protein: CASSLIQGMNTEAFF. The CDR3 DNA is TGCGCCAGCAGTTTGATACAGGGCATGAACACTGAAGCTTTCTTT.

CDR3 in amino acids: CASSDRLAAALNEQFF. DNA of the CDR3: TGTGCCAGCAGCGATCGACTAGCGGCAGCTCTTAATGAGCAGTTCTTC. V usage is TRBV11-3 and J usage is TRBJ2-1; 9 nucleotides line up with TRBD2. The CDR3 consists of 16 residues. Trimming at V came to 5 bases and at J to 7 bases, leaving 12 bases not matched to a gene. Germline CDR1 SGHNT, CDR2 YENEEA.

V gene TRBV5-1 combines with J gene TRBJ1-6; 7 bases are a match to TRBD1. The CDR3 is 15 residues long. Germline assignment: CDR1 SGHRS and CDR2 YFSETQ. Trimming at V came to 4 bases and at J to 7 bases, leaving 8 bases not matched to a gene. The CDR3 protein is CASSGSRDRNSPLHF. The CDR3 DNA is TGCGCCAGCAGCGGATCTCGGGACAGAAATTCACCCCTCCACTTT.

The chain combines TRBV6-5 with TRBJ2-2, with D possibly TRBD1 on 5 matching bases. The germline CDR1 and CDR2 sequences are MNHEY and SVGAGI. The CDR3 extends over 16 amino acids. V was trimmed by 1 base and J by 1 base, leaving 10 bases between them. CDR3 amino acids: CASSYLQAMNTGELFF. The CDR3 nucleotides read TGTGCCAGCAGTTACTTACAGGCCATGAACACCGGGGAGCTGTTTTTT.

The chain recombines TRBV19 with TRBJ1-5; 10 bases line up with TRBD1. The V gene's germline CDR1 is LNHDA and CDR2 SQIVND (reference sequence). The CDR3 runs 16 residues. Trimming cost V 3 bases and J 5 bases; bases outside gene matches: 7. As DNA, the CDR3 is TGTGCCAGTAGTATTCGGGACAGGGGCGGGGATCAGCCCCAGCATTTT. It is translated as CASSIRDRGGDQPQHF. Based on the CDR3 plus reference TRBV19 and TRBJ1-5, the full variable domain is DGGITQSPKYLFRKEGQNVTLSCEQNLNHDAMYWYRQDPGQGLRLIYYSQIVNDFQKGDIAEGYSVSREKKESFPLTVTSAQKNPTAFYLCASSIRDRGGDQPQHFGDGTRLSIL.

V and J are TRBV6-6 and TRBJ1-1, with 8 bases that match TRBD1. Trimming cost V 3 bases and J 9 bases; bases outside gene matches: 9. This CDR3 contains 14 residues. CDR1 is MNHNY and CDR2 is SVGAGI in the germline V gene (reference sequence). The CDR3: CASSYYGTGGKAFF. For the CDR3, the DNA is TGTGCCAGCAGTTATTACGGGACAGGAGGCAAAGCTTTCTTT.

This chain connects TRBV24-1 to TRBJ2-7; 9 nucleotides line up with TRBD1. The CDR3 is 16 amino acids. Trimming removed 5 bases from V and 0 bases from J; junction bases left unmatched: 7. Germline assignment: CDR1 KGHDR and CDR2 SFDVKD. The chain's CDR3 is CATSGPGTGTSYEQYF. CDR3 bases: TGTGCCACCAGTGGACCCGGGACAGGGACCTCCTACGAGCAGTACTTC.

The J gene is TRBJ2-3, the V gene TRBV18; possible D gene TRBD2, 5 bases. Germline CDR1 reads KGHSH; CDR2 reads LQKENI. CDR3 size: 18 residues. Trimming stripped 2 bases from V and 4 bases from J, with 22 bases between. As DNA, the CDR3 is TGTGCCAGCTCACCAGGGGATGGAGAGGGCACGGGTTCAGATACGCAGTATTTT. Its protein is CASSPGDGEGTGSDTQYF.

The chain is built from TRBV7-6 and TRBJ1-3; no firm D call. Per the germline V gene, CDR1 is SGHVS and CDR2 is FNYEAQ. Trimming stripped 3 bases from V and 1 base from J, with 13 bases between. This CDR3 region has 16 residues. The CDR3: CASSFSFSGSGNTIYF. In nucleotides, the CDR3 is TGTGCCAGCAGCTTTAGTTTCTCAGGTTCTGGAAACACCATATATTTT.

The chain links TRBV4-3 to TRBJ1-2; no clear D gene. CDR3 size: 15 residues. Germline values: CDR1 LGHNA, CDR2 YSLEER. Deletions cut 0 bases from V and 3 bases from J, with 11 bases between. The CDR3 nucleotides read TGCGCCAGCAGCCAAGATATCCGGTCGGACTATGGCTACACCTTC. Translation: CASSQDIRSDYGYTF.

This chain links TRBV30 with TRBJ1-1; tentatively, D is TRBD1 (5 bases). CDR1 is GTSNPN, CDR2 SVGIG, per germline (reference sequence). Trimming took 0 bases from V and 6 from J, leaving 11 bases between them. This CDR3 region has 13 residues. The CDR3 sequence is CAWSVLGGAEAFF. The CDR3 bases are TGTGCCTGGAGTGTACTCGGGGGGGCTGAAGCTTTCTTT.

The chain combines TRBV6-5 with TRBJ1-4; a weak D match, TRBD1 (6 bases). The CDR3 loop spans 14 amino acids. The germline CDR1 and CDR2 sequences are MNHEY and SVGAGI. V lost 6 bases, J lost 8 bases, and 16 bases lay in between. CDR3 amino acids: CASSYRVEGEKLFF. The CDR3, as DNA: TGTGCCAGCAGCTACAGGGTTGAGGGCGAAAAACTGTTTTTT.

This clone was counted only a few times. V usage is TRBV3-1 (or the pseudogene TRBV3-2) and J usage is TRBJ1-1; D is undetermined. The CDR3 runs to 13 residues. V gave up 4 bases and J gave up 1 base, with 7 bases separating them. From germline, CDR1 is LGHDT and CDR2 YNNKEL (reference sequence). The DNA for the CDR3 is TGTGCCAGCAGCCCCTCCGGGAACACTGAAGCTTTCTTT. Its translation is CASSPSGNTEAFF.

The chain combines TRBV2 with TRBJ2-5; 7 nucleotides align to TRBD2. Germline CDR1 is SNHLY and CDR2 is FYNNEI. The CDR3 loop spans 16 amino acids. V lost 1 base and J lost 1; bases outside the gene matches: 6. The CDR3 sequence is CASSEGVTSSQETQYF. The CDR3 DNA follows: TGTGCCAGCAGTGAAGGGGTGACTAGCTCCCAAGAGACCCAGTACTTC. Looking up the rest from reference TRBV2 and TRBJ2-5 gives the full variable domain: EPEVTQTPSHQVTQMGQEVILRCVPISNHLYFYWYRQILGQKVEFLVSFYNNEISEKSEIFDDQFSVERPDGSNFTLKIRSTKLEDSAMYFCASSEGVTSSQETQYFGPGTRLLVL.

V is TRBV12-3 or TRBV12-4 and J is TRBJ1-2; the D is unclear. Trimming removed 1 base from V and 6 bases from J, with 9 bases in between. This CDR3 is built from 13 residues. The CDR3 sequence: CASSLVGDNGYTF. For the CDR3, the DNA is TGTGCCAGCAGTTTAGTCGGGGATAATGGCTACACCTTC.

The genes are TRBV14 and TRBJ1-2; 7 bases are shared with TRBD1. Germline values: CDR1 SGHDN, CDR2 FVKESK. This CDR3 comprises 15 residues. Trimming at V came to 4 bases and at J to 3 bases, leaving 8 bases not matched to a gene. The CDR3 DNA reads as TGTGCCAGCAGCCCGTACAGGGGCGCCGACTATGGCTACACCTTC. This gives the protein CASSPYRGADYGYTF.

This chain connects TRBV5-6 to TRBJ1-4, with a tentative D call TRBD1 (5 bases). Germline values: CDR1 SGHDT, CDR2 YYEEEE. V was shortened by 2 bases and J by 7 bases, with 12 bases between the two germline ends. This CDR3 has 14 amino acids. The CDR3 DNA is TGTGCCAGCAGCTTCTCAGGGTTAAGTGAAAAACTGTTTTTT. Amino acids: CASSFSGLSEKLFF.

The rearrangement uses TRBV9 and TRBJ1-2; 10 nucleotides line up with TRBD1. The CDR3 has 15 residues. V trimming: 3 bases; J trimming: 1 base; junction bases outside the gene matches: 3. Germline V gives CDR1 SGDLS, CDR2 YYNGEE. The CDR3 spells CASSGQGAGNYGYTF. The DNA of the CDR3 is TGTGCCAGCAGCGGACAGGGGGCCGGTAACTATGGCTACACCTTC.

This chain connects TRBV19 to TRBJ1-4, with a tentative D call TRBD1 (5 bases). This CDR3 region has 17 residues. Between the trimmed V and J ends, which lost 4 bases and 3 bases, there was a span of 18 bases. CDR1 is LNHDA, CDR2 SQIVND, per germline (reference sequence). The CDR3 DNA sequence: TGTGCCAGTAGTAGTACTGGAGGGGCGGAAGCTAATGAAAAACTGTTTTTT. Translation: CASSSTGGAEANEKLFF.

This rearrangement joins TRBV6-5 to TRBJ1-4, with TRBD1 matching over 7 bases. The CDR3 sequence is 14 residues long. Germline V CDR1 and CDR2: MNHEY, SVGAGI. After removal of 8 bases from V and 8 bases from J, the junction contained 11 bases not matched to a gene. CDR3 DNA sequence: TGTGCCAGCGTATGGACAGGTCCCGGGGAAAAACTGTTTTTT. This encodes CASVWTGPGEKLFF.

CDR3 nucleotides: TGTGCCAGCAGTCCCATTCGGGAGTATAAACGGATAGAGCAGTTCTTC. Amino acid sequence: CASSPIREYKRIEQFF. The rearrangement links TRBV27 to TRBJ2-1; a possible D gene is TRBD2 (6 bases). Trimming pared 5 bases from V and 10 bases from J, leaving 24 bases between. The CDR3 contains 16 residues. In germline, CDR1 is MNHEY, CDR2 SMNVEV (reference sequence).

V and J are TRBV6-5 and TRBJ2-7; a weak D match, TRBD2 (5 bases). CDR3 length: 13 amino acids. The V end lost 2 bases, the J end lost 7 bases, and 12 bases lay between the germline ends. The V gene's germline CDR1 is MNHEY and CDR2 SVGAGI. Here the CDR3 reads CASSYGVGSEQYF. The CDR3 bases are TGTGCCAGCAGTTACGGGGTTGGGAGTGAGCAGTACTTC.

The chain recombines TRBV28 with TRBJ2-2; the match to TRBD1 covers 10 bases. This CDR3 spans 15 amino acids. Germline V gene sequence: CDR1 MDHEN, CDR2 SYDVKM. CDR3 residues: CAIHPGQGYTGELFF. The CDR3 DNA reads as TGTGCGATTCATCCGGGACAGGGGTACACCGGGGAGCTGTTTTTT.

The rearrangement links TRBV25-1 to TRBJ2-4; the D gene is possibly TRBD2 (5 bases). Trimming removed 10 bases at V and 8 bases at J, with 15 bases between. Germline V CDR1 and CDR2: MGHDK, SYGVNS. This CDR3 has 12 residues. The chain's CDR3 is CATQSPGDIQYF. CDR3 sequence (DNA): TGTGCCACCCAAAGCCCCGGGGACATTCAGTACTTC.

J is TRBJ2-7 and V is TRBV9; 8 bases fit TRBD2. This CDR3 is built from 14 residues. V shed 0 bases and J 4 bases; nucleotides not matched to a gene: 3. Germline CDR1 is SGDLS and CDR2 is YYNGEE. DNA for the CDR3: TGTGCCAGCAGCGTAGGGCGGGGGGCTTACGAGCAGTACTTC. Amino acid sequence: CASSVGRGAYEQYF.

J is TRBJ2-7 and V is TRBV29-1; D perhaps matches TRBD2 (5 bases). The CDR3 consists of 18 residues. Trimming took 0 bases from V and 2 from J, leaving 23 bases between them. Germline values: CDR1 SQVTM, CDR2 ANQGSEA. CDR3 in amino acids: CSVEDRVARGPLAYEQYF. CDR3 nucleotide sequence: TGCAGCGTTGAAGACCGAGTGGCTCGGGGTCCGTTGGCCTACGAGCAGTACTTC.